This T cell receptor beta chain came from a study of cytomegalovirus exposure and HLA in healthy donors. This clone has just a few counts. Its specificity is not known. Regarding donors, all were healthy bone marrow donors. The CDR3 consists of 13 residues. The V gene lost 1 base and the J gene lost 2 bases, with 8 bases spanning the gap. Germline-derived CDR1 and CDR2 are SQVTM and ANQGSEA. Regarding the study as a whole: An apparent linkage of common viral pathogens to several of the most significant clusters emerged in a later analysis. Associated with cytomegalovirus, according to the listing, were about 160 TCR beta chains. For most TCR beta V segments, an earlier analysis put the productive rate at about 87% or about 30% of the time.

PCR was performed using 60 Vbeta and 13 Jbeta primers. This table comes from immunoSEQ multiplex PCR, and its TCRdb copy is limited to in-frame clones, with some not included. The sample includes over 150,000 clones, roughly 84% of them seen just once. Sequenced input: PBMCs. This TCR derives from a boy younger than 10 in good health and CMV-seronegative. The rearrangement links TRBV29-1 to TRBJ1-1, with D unresolved. The CDR3 coding sequence is TGCAGCGTTGAAGTTTCCCCAAACACTGAAGCTTTCTTT. Protein product: CSVEVSPNTEAFF.